In this sample, the clone carrying this TCR beta chain turned up a few times. The sample belongs to a study of OX40 agonist ivuxolimab in advanced cancers. Background on the study: Ivuxolimab, which is an agonistic anti-OX40 (CD134) antibody, was administered to the patients.

TCRdb keeps only in-frame clones here, not all; method: immunoSEQ multiplex PCR. Of about 50,000 clones listed, 85% to 95% are singletons. Material: CD4+ or CD8+ T cells sorted from blood, obtained in a trial of the OX40 agonist ivuxolimab. The TCR sequence derives from an adult with an advanced solid tumor such as melanoma, head and neck, liver or kidney cancer.

CDR3 sequence (DNA): TGTGCCAGCAGCTTAATGACTAGCGGGAAACTAGATGAGCAGTTCTTC. As protein: CASSLMTSGKLDEQFF. The chain links TRBV7-3 to TRBJ2-1, with TRBD2 matching over 11 bases. The CDR3 consists of 16 residues. J gave up 8 bases and V 1 base, and 7 bases lay outside the gene matches. Germline assignment: CDR1 SGHTA and CDR2 FQGTGA.